The 29 T cell receptor beta chains below all came from one sample that was sequenced in a study of T cells in Graves' hyperthyroidism and ophthalmopathy. Amplified TCR beta CDR3 regions came from RNA transcripts. Initially, a first-round RT-PCR of the TCR CDR3 employed the HTBI primer set. TCRdb redid the calling of the multiplex PCR reads with MiXCR, one entry per CDR3 protein. There are 500,000 to 600,000 distinct CDR3 sequences in the sample; around 45% occur only once, and around 19% lies in the top ten. Source material: peripheral blood or thyroid tissue (not recorded which). The receptors come from an adult woman with Graves' disease, either hyperthyroidism or ophthalmopathy (not recorded which).

The chain couples TRBV7-2 to TRBJ1-5; D unresolved. The CDR3 extends over 13 amino acids. The V end lost 0 bases, the J end lost 4 bases, and 4 bases lay between the germline ends. The germline V gene encodes CDR1 SGHTA and CDR2 FQGNSA. The CDR3 loop reads CASSLAHNQPQHF. CDR3 in DNA: TGTGCCAGCAGCTTAGCACATAATCAGCCCCAGCATTTT.

V usage is TRBV13 and J usage is TRBJ2-7; D is perhaps TRBD2 (6 bases). V was trimmed by 4 bases and J by 5 bases, leaving 15 bases between them. Germline CDR1 reads PRHDT; CDR2 reads FYEKMQ (reference sequence). The CDR3 sequence is 14 residues long. The CDR3 DNA is TGTGCCAGCAGCTCAAGGAGGGCCTTGGACGAGCAGTACTTC. It specifies CASSSRRALDEQYF. Based on the CDR3 plus reference TRBV13 and TRBJ2-7, the full variable domain is AAGVIQSPRHLIKEKRETATLKCYPIPRHDTVYWYQQGPGQDPQFLISFYEKMQSDKGSIPDRFSAQQFSDYHSELNMSSLELGDSALYFCASSSRRALDEQYFGPGTRLTVT.

J is TRBJ2-7 and V is TRBV29-1; D is undetermined. CDR3 size: 12 residues. The V and J ends lost 4 bases and 0 bases respectively, with 7 bases between them. Germline V lookup: CDR1 SQVTM, CDR2 ANQGSEA. CDR3 sequence (DNA): TGCAGCGTTGTGTACAACTCCTACGAGCAGTACTTC. It specifies CSVVYNSYEQYF.

This rearrangement joins TRBV10-2 to TRBJ2-5; D gene uncertain. Germline-derived CDR1 and CDR2 are WSHSY and SAAADI. The CDR3 runs 14 residues. With 8 bases removed from V and 3 bases from J, the gap between germline ends came to 16 bases. CDR3 residues: CASLAGVDEETQYF. The CDR3 DNA reads as TGCGCCAGCTTGGCTGGGGTGGATGAAGAGACCCAGTACTTC.

The chain has TRBV19 and TRBJ1-1; 11 positions agree with TRBD1. Looked up from germline, CDR1 is LNHDA and CDR2 is SQIVND (reference sequence). J gave up 4 bases and V 8 bases, and 3 bases lay outside the gene matches. This CDR3 comprises 13 residues. Here the CDR3 reads CASGQGARTEAFF. The DNA of the CDR3 is TGTGCCAGTGGACAGGGGGCGCGCACTGAAGCTTTCTTT. The variable domain in full, completed from reference TRBV19 and TRBJ1-1, reads DGGITQSPKYLFRKEGQNVTLSCEQNLNHDAMYWYRQDPGQGLRLIYYSQIVNDFQKGDIAEGYSVSREKKESFPLTVTSAQKNPTAFYLCASGQGARTEAFFGQGTRLTVV.

On this clonotype: Given a much more abundant clone one base away, this may be a read error. The CDR3 here is CANSPGVRNMNTEAFF. The CDR3, as DNA: TGTGCCAACAGCCCAGGGGTACGTAACATGAACACTGAAGCTTTCTTT. This chain joins TRBV7-2 and TRBJ1-1; D might be TRBD1 (6 bases). Germline V gene data show CDR1 as SGHTA and CDR2 as FQGNSA. CDR3 length: 16 amino acids.

This sequence joins TRBV7-2 and TRBJ2-2, with TRBD2 as a possible D gene (5 bases). V was trimmed by 4 bases and J by 6 bases, leaving 9 bases between them. This CDR3 is 13 amino acids long. Per germline, CDR1 SGHTA and CDR2 FQGNSA. The CDR3 loop is CASSYREPGELFF. The DNA for the CDR3 is TGTGCCAGCAGCTATAGGGAGCCCGGGGAGCTGTTTTTT.

The chain recombines TRBV12-3 or TRBV12-4 with TRBJ2-2; D is perhaps TRBD1 (6 bases). V lost 4 bases to trimming and J lost 4 bases, with 13 bases between them. This CDR3 has 15 residues. Here the CDR3 reads CASSSYRASTGELFF. CDR3 in DNA: TGTGCCAGCAGTTCCTACAGGGCTAGCACCGGGGAGCTGTTTTTT.

This clonotype has just one count. It may be a read error: a sequence one base away is much more abundant. This chain uses TRBV4-3 with TRBJ2-7, with 10 bases matching TRBD2. From germline, CDR1 is LGHNA and CDR2 YSLEER. CDR3 length: 14 amino acids. CDR3 sequence (DNA): TGCGCCAGCAGCCAATCCGAGGCTAGCGGGGGATGGGACTTC. This translates into CASSQSEASGGWDF.

A single count supports this clonotype. The genes are TRBV29-1 and TRBJ1-4; 9 bases are shared with TRBD1. V dropped 4 bases and J dropped 11; count of bases not matched to a gene: 11. The CDR3 runs to 14 residues. Per the germline V gene, CDR1 is SQVTM and CDR2 is ANQGSEA. The CDR3, as DNA: TGCAGCGTTGTTCTCCGGGACAGGGTGGATAAACTGTTTTTT. Protein: CSVVLRDRVDKLFF.

Concerning this clonotype itself: This may arise from a read error, as a much more abundant clone is one base away. The chain carries TRBV7-9 and TRBJ2-5; D is possibly TRBD1 or TRBD2 (5 bases each). CDR1 SEHNR and CDR2 FQNEAQ come from the germline V gene (reference sequence). This CDR3 is 15 amino acids long. The CDR3 DNA follows: TGCGCCAGCAGCCGGGGCCAGACAAGACAAGCGACCCAGTACTTC. It encodes CASSRGQTRQATQYF.

Ten or more counts support this clonotype. The chain links TRBV3-1 to TRBJ1-2; D unresolved. Germline loops: CDR1 LGHDT, CDR2 YNNKEL (reference sequence). V was trimmed by 0 bases and J by 12 bases, leaving 14 bases between them. The CDR3 consists of 13 residues. DNA for the CDR3: TGTGCCAGCAGCCAAGAGGGCTCGGTTCAGGACACCTTC. This sequence encodes CASSQEGSVQDTF.

In the case of this clonotype: The junction departs from germline at one end; a sequencing error may be responsible. This chain uses TRBV7-9 with TRBJ1-2; D uncertain. Germline V gene lookup returns CDR1 SEHNR and CDR2 FQNEAQ (reference sequence). CDR3 length: 13 amino acids. This CDR3 is CASSLFKNYGYIF. The CDR3 DNA follows: TGTGCCAGCAGCTTGTTCAAGAACTATGGCTACATCTTC.

This clonotype was seen ten or more times. The V and J genes are TRBV12-3 or TRBV12-4 and TRBJ1-5; D perhaps matches TRBD1 (5 bases). This CDR3 contains 15 residues. V lost 5 bases and J 3 bases, leaving 14 bases between the germline ends. CDR3 in amino acids: CASSNSGTPNQPQHF. In nucleotides, the CDR3 is TGTGCCAGCAGTAACTCCGGGACCCCCAATCAGCCCCAGCATTTT.

DNA of the CDR3: TGTGCCAGCGGTAATCCGGGACTAGCGGGAGATACGCAGTATTTT. Its protein is CASGNPGLAGDTQYF. The genes are TRBV6-5 and TRBJ2-3; 12 bases map to TRBD2. The CDR3 totals 15 residues. Looked up from germline, CDR1 is MNHEY and CDR2 is SVGAGI. After removal of 8 bases from V and 5 bases from J, the junction contained 8 bases not matched to a gene.

The rearrangement joins TRBV12-3 or TRBV12-4 to TRBJ1-1; 11 bases are shared with TRBD1. V gave up 4 bases and J gave up 5 bases; unmatched junction bases: 6. The CDR3 runs 15 residues. The CDR3 spells CASSSRTGGGTEAFF. The CDR3 coding sequence is TGTGCCAGCAGTTCCCGGACAGGGGGCGGGACTGAAGCTTTCTTT.

This clonotype occurred once. The chain links TRBV7-2 to TRBJ1-2; D ambiguous. CDR3 size: 16 residues. Germline V gene sequence: CDR1 SGHTA, CDR2 FQGNSA. V was cut by 1 base and J by 0 bases, with 12 bases left in between. The CDR3 sequence is CASSLGRTNSNYGYTF. As DNA, the CDR3 is TGTGCCAGCAGCTTAGGCAGGACCAACTCTAACTATGGCTACACCTTC.

The V and J genes are TRBV20-1 and TRBJ2-5, with a weak D call TRBD2 (5 bases). V lost 6 bases, J lost 4 bases, and 21 bases lay in between. Germline CDR1 is DFQATT and CDR2 is SNEGSKA (reference sequence). The CDR3 covers 15 residues. The CDR3 sequence: CSAPYPLERAETQYF. CDR3 coding DNA: TGCAGTGCCCCCTACCCCCTAGAGAGGGCAGAGACCCAGTACTTC.

The chain has TRBV25-1 and TRBJ1-1; D gene uncertain. V dropped 3 bases and J dropped 4 bases, with 18 bases sitting between them. CDR3 size: 16 residues. From germline, CDR1 is MGHDK and CDR2 SYGVNS. CDR3 amino acids: CASSDEDGNQGTEAFF. The CDR3 DNA is TGTGCCAGCAGTGACGAGGACGGGAATCAAGGCACTGAAGCTTTCTTT.

The J gene is TRBJ2-6, the V gene TRBV19, with TRBD2 matching over 8 bases. V was clipped by 8 bases and J by 3 bases; unmatched bases: 9. Germline CDR1 is LNHDA and CDR2 is SQIVND (reference sequence). CDR3 length equals 16 residues. Written as DNA, the CDR3 is TGTGCCAGTCAGCGGGAGCGGAATCTTGGGGCCAACGTCCTGACTTTC. Amino acid sequence: CASQRERNLGANVLTF.

The rearrangement uses TRBV2 and TRBJ2-6; D unclear. The CDR3 contains 15 residues. Trimming removed 3 bases from V and 0 bases from J, with 6 bases in between. Germline loops: CDR1 SNHLY, CDR2 FYNNEI. The CDR3 loop reads CASSDHSSGANVLTF. CDR3 bases: TGTGCCAGCAGTGATCATAGCTCTGGGGCCAACGTCCTGACTTTC.

This clonotype was observed many times. J is TRBJ1-5 and V is TRBV12-3 or TRBV12-4; D is undetermined. The CDR3 length is 12 residues. The V end was cut by 5 bases, the J end by 4 bases, with 6 bases between. CDR3 amino acids: CASSRSNQPQHF. The CDR3 bases are TGTGCCAGCAGTCGTTCTAATCAGCCCCAGCATTTT.

The CDR3 nucleotides read TGCAGCGTTGGACAGGGGCACGCTGAAGCTTTCTTT. The encoded protein is CSVGQGHAEAFF. The rearrangement uses TRBV29-1 and TRBJ1-1; the match to TRBD1 covers 8 bases. There are 12 residues in the CDR3. The J segment lost 6 bases and the V segment lost 4 bases, leaving 4 bases of the junction unmatched. The germline V gene encodes CDR1 SQVTM and CDR2 ANQGSEA.

Ten or more counts support this clonotype. This chain links TRBV20-1 with TRBJ2-7; the D is unclear. V lost 4 bases and J lost 3, with 13 bases in between. Germline values: CDR1 DFQATT, CDR2 SNEGSKA (reference sequence). This CDR3 comprises 13 residues. The CDR3 spells CSANLGPHYEQYF. The DNA for the CDR3 is TGCAGTGCTAACTTAGGGCCTCACTACGAGCAGTACTTC.

Concerning this clonotype: The CDR3 carries no conserved terminal phenylalanine or tryptophan, so it likely arises from a read error. The DNA is left out, because the CDR3 cannot be placed on it with certainty; the CDR3 is given as TCRdb lists it. The chain joins TRBV5-8 to TRBJ2-5; TRBD1 reflects the table's D call only, with no check against the DNA. Germline lookup yields CDR1 SGHTS and CDR2 YDEGEE. The CDR3 length equals 15 residues, ends included. This CDR3 reads CASSLAGGYDYTFGS.

As regards this clonotype: A junction boundary mismatches the germline segment, possibly from a read error. This chain uses TRBV20-1 with TRBJ2-6; D is uncertain. Germline V gene data show CDR1 as DFQATT and CDR2 as SNEGSKA (reference sequence). This CDR3 has 10 amino acids. CDR3 coding DNA: TGCAGTGCTAGAGACACCAGTTATGCTTTC. It is translated as CSARDTSYAF.

This clonotype has just one count. The chain recombines TRBV7-8 with TRBJ1-5, with unresolved D. The V gene lost 5 bases and the J gene lost 11 bases, with 19 bases spanning the gap. The length of the CDR3 is 14 residues. Germline assignment: CDR1 SGHVS and CDR2 FQNEAQ. CDR3 in amino acids: CASSASGRVKTQHF. CDR3 nucleotides: TGTGCCAGCAGCGCGAGTGGGAGGGTGAAGACCCAGCATTTT.

This clonotype was seen just once. The V and J genes are TRBV24-1 and TRBJ2-5; D might be TRBD1 or TRBD2, each matching 5 bases. V was shortened by 7 bases and J by 2 bases, with 13 bases between the two germline ends. The CDR3 length is 14 residues. Germline V lookup: CDR1 KGHDR, CDR2 SFDVKD. CDR3 in DNA: TGTGCCACCAGGGGACGGGTAGCTCAAGAGACCCAGTACTTC. Amino acid sequence: CATRGRVAQETQYF.

The chain employs TRBV30 and TRBJ1-1; unclear D gene. V was shortened by 6 bases and J by 1 base, with 18 bases between the two germline ends. From germline, CDR1 is GTSNPN and CDR2 SVGIG (reference sequence). This CDR3 is 15 amino acids long. This CDR3 reads CACIIIDLENTEAFF. The CDR3 coding sequence is TGTGCCTGTATTATAATCGATCTGGAGAACACTGAAGCTTTCTTT. The full variable domain, with the rest looked up from reference TRBV30 and TRBJ1-1, is SQTIHQWPATLVQPVGSPLSLECTVEGTSNPNLYWYRQAAGRGLQLLFYSVGIGQISSEVPQNLSASRPQDRQFILSSKKLLLSDSGFYLCACIIIDLENTEAFFGQGTRLTVV.